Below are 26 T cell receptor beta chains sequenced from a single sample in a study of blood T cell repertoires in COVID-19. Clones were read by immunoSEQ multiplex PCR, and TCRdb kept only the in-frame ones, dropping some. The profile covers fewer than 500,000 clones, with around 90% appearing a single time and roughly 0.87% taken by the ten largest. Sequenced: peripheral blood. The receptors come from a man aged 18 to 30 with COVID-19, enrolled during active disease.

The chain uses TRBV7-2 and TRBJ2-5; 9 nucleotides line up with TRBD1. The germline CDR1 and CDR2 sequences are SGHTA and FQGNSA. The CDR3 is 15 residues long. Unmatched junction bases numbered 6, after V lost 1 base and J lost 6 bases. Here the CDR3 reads CASSLGTGAGKTQYF. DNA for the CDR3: TGTGCCAGCAGCTTAGGGACAGGGGCTGGGAAGACCCAGTACTTC.

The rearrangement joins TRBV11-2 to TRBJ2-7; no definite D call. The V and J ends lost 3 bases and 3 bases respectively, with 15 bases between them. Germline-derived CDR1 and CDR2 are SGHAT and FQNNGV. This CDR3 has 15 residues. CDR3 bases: TGTGCCAGCAGCTTCTTATCGTACGGTAGCTACGAGCAGTACTTC. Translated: CASSFLSYGSYEQYF. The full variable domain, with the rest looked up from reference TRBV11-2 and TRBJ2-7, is EAGVAQSPRYKIIEKRQSVAFWCNPISGHATLYWYQQILGQGPKLLIQFQNNGVVDDSQLPKDRFSAERLKGVDSTLKIQPAKLEDSAVYLCASSFLSYGSYEQYFGPGTRLTVT.

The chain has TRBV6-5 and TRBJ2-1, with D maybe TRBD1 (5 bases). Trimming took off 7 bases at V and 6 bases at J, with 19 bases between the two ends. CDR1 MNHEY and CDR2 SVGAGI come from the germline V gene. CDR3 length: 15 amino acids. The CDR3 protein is CASNSYRNVGNEQFF. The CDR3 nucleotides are TGTGCCAGCAACTCATACAGGAATGTAGGCAATGAGCAGTTCTTC.

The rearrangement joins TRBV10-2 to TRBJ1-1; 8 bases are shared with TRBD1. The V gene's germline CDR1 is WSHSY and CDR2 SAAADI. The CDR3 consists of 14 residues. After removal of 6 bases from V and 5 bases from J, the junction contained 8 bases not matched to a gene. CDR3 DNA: TGCGCCAGCAGGGATATACAGGGGGGGACTGAAGCTTTCTTT. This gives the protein CASRDIQGGTEAFF.

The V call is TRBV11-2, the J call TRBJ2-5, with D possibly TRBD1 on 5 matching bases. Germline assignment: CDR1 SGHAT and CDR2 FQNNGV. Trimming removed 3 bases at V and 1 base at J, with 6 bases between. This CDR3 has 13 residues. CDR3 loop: CASSLGPQETQYF. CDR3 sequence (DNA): TGTGCCAGCAGCTTGGGGCCCCAAGAGACCCAGTACTTC.

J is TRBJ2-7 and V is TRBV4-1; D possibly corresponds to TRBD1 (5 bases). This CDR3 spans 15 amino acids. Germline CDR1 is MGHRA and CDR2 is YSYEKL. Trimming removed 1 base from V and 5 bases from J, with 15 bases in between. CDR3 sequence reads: CASSQVSLSGHEQYF. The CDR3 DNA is TGCGCCAGCAGCCAAGTTTCTTTATCAGGGCACGAGCAGTACTTC.

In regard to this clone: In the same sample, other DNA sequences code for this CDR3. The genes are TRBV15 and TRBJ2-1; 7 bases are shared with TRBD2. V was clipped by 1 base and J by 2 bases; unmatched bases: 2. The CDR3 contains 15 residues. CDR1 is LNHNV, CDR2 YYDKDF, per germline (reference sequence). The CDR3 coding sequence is TGTGCCACCAGCAGAGGAGCGGGAACCTACAATGAGCAGTTCTTC. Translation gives CATSRGAGTYNEQFF.

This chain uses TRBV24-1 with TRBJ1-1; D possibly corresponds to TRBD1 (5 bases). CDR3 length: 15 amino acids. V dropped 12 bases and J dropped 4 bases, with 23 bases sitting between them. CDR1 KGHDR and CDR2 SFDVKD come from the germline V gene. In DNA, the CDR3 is TGTGCCCCCCTCCCCAGTGCAGGGAGGAGCACTGAAGCTTTCTTT. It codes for CAPLPSAGRSTEAFF.

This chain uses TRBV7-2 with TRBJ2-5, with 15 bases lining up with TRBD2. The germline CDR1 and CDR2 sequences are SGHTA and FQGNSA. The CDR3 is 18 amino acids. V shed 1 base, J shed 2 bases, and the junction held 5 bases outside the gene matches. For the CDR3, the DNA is TGTGCCAGCAGCTTAGTGGGGACTAGCGGGGGGCCACAAGAGACCCAGTACTTC. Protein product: CASSLVGTSGGPQETQYF. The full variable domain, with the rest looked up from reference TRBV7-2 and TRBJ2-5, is GAGVSQSPSNKVTEKGKDVELRCDPISGHTALYWYRQSLGQGLEFLIYFQGNSAPDKSGLPSDRFSAERTGGSVSTLTIQRTQQEDSAVYLCASSLVGTSGGPQETQYFGPGTRLLVL.

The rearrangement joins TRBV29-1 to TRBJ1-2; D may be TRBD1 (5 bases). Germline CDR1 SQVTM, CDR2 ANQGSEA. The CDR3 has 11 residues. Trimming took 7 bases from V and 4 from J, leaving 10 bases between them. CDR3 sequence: CSAPDSYGYTF. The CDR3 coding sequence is TGCAGCGCACCCGACAGCTATGGCTACACCTTC.

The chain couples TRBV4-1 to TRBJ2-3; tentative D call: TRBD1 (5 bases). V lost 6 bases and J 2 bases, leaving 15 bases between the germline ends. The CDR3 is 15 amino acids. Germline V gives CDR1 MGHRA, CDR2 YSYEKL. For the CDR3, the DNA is TGCGCCAGCAGTCTCGAAGCAGGGTCCACAGATACGCAGTATTTT. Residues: CASSLEAGSTDTQYF.

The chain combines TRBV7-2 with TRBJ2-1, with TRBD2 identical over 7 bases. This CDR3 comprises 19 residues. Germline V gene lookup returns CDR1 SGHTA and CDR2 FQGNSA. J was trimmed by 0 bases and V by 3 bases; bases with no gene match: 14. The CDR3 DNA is TGTGCCAGCAGCTTTCCTAGCGGAGGGCAAACCAGCTCCTACAATGAGCAGTTCTTC. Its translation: CASSFPSGGQTSSYNEQFF.

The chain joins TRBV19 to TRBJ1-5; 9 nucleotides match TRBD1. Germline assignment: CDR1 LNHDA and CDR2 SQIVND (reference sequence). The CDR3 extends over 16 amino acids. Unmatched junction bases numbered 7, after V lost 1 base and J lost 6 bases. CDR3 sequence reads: CASSIVRQGGVQPQHF. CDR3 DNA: TGTGCCAGTAGTATAGTACGACAGGGGGGAGTTCAGCCCCAGCATTTT. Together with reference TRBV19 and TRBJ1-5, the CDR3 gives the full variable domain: DGGITQSPKYLFRKEGQNVTLSCEQNLNHDAMYWYRQDPGQGLRLIYYSQIVNDFQKGDIAEGYSVSREKKESFPLTVTSAQKNPTAFYLCASSIVRQGGVQPQHFGDGTRLSIL.

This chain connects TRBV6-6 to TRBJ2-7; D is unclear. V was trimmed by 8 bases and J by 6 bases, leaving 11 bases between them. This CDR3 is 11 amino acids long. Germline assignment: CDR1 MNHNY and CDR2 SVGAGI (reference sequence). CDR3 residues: CASARPPEQYF. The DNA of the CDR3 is TGTGCCAGCGCTAGGCCTCCCGAGCAGTACTTC.

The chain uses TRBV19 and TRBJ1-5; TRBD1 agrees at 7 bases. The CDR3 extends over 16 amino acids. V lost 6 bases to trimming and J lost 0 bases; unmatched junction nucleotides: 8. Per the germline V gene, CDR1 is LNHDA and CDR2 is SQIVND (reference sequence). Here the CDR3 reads CASSLTGETSNQPQHF. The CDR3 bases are TGTGCCAGTAGCTTAACAGGGGAAACTAGCAATCAGCCCCAGCATTTT.

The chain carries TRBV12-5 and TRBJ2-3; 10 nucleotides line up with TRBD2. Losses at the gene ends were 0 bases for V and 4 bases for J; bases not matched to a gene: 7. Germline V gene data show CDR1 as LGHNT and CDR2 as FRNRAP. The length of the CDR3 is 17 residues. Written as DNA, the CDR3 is TGTGCTAGTGGTTTGGTACGGGATAGCGGGGGGCCAGATACGCAGTATTTT. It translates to CASGLVRDSGGPDTQYF. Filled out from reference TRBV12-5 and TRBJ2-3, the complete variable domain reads DARVTQTPRHKVTEMGQEVTMRCQPILGHNTVFWYRQTMMQGLELLAYFRNRAPLDDSGMPKDRFSAEMPDATLATLKIQPSEPRDSAVYFCASGLVRDSGGPDTQYFGPGTRLTVL.

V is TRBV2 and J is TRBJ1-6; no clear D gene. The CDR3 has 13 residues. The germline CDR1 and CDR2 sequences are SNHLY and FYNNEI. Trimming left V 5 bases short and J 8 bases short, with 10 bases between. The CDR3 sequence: CASSRVLDSPLHF. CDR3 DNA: TGTGCCAGCAGTCGGGTTTTGGATTCACCCCTCCACTTT.

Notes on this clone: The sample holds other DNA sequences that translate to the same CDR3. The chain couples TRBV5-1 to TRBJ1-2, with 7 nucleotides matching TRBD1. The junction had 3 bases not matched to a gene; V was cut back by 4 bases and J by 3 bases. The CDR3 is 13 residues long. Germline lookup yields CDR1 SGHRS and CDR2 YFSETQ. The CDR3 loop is CASSLDRDYGYTF. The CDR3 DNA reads TGCGCCAGCAGCCTAGACAGGGACTATGGCTACACCTTC. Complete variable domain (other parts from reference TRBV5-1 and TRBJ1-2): KAGVTQTPRYLIKTRGQQVTLSCSPISGHRSVSWYQQTPGQGLQFLFEYFSETQRNKGNFPGRFSGRQFSNSRSEMNVSTLELGDSALYLCASSLDRDYGYTFGSGTRLTVV.

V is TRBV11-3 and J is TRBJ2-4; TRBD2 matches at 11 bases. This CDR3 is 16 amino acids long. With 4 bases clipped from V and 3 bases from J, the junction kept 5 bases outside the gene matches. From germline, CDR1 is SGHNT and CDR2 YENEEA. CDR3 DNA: TGTGCCAGCAGCTCCCCCCTAGCGGGAGGCAAAAACATTCAGTACTTC. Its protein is CASSSPLAGGKNIQYF.

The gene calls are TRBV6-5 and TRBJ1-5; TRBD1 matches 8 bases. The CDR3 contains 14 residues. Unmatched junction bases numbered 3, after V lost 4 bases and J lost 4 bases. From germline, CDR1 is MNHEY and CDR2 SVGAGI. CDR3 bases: TGTGCCAGCAGTTTCCGGGACAGGAATCAGCCCCAGCATTTT. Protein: CASSFRDRNQPQHF.

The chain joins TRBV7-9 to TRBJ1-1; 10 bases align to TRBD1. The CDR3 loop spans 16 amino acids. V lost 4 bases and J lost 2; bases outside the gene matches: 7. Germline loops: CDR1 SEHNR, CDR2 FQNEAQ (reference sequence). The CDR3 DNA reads TGTGCCAGCAGCTACCCTAGACAGGGGGCAAACACTGAAGCTTTCTTT. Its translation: CASSYPRQGANTEAFF.

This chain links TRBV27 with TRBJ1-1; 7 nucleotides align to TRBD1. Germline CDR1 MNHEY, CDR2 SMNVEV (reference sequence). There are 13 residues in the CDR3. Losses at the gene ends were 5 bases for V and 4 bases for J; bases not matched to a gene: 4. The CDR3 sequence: CASSRQGSTEAFF. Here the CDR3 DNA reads TGTGCCAGCAGTCGACAGGGTAGCACTGAAGCTTTCTTT.

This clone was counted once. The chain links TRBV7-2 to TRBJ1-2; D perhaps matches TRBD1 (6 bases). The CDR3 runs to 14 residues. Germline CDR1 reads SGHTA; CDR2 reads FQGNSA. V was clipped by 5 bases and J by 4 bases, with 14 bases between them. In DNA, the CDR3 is TGTGCCAGCAGCCCGCGGACAGCCTTCTATGGCTACACCTTC. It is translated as CASSPRTAFYGYTF.

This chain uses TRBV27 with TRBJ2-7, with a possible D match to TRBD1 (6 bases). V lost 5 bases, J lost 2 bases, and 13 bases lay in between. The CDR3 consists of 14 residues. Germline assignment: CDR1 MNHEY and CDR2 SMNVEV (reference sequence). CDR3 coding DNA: TGTGCCAGCAGTAATCGGACAGACACCTACGAGCAGTACTTC. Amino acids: CASSNRTDTYEQYF.

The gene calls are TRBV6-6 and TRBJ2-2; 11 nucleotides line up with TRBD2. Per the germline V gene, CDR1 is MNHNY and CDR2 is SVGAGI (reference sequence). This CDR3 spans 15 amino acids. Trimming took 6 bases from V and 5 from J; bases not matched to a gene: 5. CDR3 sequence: CASRLAGVGTGELFF. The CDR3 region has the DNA TGTGCCAGCAGACTAGCGGGAGTCGGAACCGGGGAGCTGTTTTTT.

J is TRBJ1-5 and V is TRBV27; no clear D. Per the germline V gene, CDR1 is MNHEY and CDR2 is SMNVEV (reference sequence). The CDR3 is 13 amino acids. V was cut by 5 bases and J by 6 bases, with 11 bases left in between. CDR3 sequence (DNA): TGTGCCAGCAGTCCAGGCGGGATTCAGCCCCAGCATTTT. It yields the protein CASSPGGIQPQHF.